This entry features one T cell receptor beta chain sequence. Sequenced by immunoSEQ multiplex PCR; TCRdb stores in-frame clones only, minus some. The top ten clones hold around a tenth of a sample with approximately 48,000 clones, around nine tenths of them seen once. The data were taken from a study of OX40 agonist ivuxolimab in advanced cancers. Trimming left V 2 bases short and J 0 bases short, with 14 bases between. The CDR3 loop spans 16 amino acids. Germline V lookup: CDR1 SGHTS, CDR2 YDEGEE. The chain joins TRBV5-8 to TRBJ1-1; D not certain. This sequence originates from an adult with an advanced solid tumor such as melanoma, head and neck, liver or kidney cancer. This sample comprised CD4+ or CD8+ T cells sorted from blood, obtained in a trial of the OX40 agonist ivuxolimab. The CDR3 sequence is CASSLYTALMNTEAFF. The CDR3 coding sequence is TGTGCCAGCAGCTTATATACGGCCCTTATGAACACTGAAGCTTTCTTT.